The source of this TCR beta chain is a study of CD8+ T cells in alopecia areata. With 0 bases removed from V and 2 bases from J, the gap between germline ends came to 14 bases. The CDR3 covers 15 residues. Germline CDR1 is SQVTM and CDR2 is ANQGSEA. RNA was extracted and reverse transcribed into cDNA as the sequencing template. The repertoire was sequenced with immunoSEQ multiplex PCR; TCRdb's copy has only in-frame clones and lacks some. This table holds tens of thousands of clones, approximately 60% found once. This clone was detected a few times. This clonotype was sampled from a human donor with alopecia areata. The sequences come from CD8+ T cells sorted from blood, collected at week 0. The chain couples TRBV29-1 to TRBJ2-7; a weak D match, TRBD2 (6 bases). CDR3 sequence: CSVEEAGTATYEQYF. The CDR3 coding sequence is TGCAGCGTTGAAGAAGCCGGGACTGCTACCTACGAGCAGTACTTC.